These T cell receptor beta chains were read from a single sample in a study of cytomegalovirus exposure and HLA in healthy donors. The assay was immunoSEQ multiplex PCR, and TCRdb's table has in-frame clones only and misses some. The sample includes about 160,000 clones, around 80% of them seen just once. Sequenced: PBMCs. The receptors originated from a woman aged 18-30 years in good health and CMV-seronegative. CDR3s include the opening cysteine and the closing phenylalanine or tryptophan. The D gene is left open where the match is weak. Clone size is not always given. Where it is, it says once, few, many or a class for expanded clones.

cdr3_length	v_call	d_call	j_call	clone_size	cdr3_aa	cdr3_nt
14	TRBV5-4	NA	TRBJ2-7	few	CASSLGLLAYEQYF	TGTGCCAGCAGCCTTGGACTGTTAGCCTACGAGCAGTACTTC
15	TRBV7-8	NA	TRBJ1-2	NA	CASSQPGGEGGGYTF	TGTGCCAGCAGCCAACCCGGGGGGGAGGGGGGTGGCTACACCTTC
15	TRBV6-1	TRBD1	TRBJ2-1	NA	CASSERGSGQWSRIF	TGTGCCAGCAGTGAAAGAGGGTCGGGACAGTGGTCGAGAATCTTC
11	TRBV5-4	NA	TRBJ2-7	NA	CASSQGSEQYF	TGTGCCAGCAGCCAGGGATCCGAGCAGTACTTC
15	TRBV28	NA	TRBJ2-1	NA	CASSSPETGLYEQFF	TGTGCCAGCAGTTCCCCTGAGACGGGTCTCTATGAGCAGTTCTTC
13	TRBV7-9	TRBD1	TRBJ1-2	NA	CASRKGQGHGYTF	TGTGCCAGCAGAAAAGGACAGGGTCATGGCTACACCTTC
15	TRBV6-1	TRBD2	TRBJ2-5	NA	CASRGLAGHQETQYF	TGTGCCAGCAGGGGACTAGCGGGACATCAGGAGACCCAGTACTTC
14	TRBV28	NA	TRBJ2-7	NA	CASRLQGDPYEQYF	TGTGCCAGCAGACTACAGGGAGATCCCTACGAGCAGTACTTC
14	TRBV2	NA	TRBJ2-2	NA	CASSAHKNTGELFF	TGTGCCAGCAGTGCACACAAGAACACCGGGGAGCTGTTTTTT
13	TRBV27	NA	TRBJ1-1	NA	CASSSRVNTEAFF	TGTGCCAGCAGTTCCCGAGTGAACACTGAAGCTTTCTTT
15	TRBV7-9	TRBD2	TRBJ2-1	NA	CASRTGGEHYNEQFF	TGTGCCAGCCGAACGGGAGGGGAACACTACAATGAGCAGTTCTTC
16	TRBV28	NA	TRBJ2-3	few	CASSFIRGTLTDTQYF	TGTGCCAGCAGTTTCATACGGGGGACGCTCACAGATACGCAGTATTTT
15	TRBV2	TRBD1	TRBJ2-1	NA	CASRTGTAAGNEQFF	TGTGCCAGCAGAACCGGGACAGCGGCGGGCAATGAGCAGTTCTTC
14	TRBV19	TRBD1	TRBJ1-3	NA	CASSRREQGNTIYF	TGTGCCAGTAGTAGGCGGGAACAGGGGAACACCATATATTTT
15	TRBV7-6	NA	TRBJ2-7	NA	CASSLFEGVTYEQYF	TGTGCCAGCAGCTTATTTGAGGGAGTGACCTACGAGCAGTACTTC
14	TRBV5-6	NA	TRBJ2-3	once	CASSSGISTDTQYF	TGTGCCAGCAGCTCGGGTATCAGCACAGATACGCAGTATTTT
14	TRBV7-9	TRBD1	TRBJ2-7	NA	CASSLRQGFGEQYF	TGTGCCAGCAGCTTGAGACAGGGTTTTGGCGAGCAGTACTTC
14	TRBV6-1	NA	TRBJ1-6	once	CASSRTADNSPLHF	TGTGCCAGCAGTCGGACAGCCGATAATTCACCCCTCCACTTT
15	TRBV6-1	NA	TRBJ2-2	NA	CASSESGVRTGELFF	TGTGCCAGCAGTGAATCCGGGGTGAGGACCGGGGAGCTGTTTTTT
13	TRBV6-5	NA	TRBJ2-5	NA	CASSRTIQETQYF	TGTGCCAGCAGCAGGACTATACAAGAGACCCAGTACTTC
14	TRBV5-4	NA	TRBJ1-1	few	CASIPRGGNTEAFF	TGTGCCAGCATCCCACGGGGTGGTAACACTGAAGCTTTCTTT
15	TRBV28	TRBD2	TRBJ2-7	NA	CASSSGTSDNYEQYF	TGTGCCAGCAGTTCCGGGACTAGCGACAACTACGAGCAGTACTTC
13	TRBV19	NA	TRBJ1-2	NA	CASSIGQTYGYTF	TGTGCCAGTAGTATAGGACAGACCTATGGCTACACCTTC
18	TRBV7-7	TRBD2	TRBJ2-5	few	CASSLNRQTGTRQETQYF	TGTGCTAGCAGCTTAAATAGACAGACCGGGACTAGACAAGAGACCCAGTACTTC
19	TRBV28	NA	TRBJ2-7	once	CASSSFLEREYSLLHEQYF	TGTGCCAGCAGTTCCTTCCTCGAACGGGAGTACTCTCTTTTACACGAGCAGTACTTC
11	TRBV20-1	NA	TRBJ2-7	NA	CSAAPIYEQYF	TGCAGTGCAGCACCTATCTACGAGCAGTACTTC
16	TRBV18	NA	TRBJ2-7	NA	CASSPLVTRMSYEQYF	TGTGCCAGCTCACCTCTCGTAACTAGAATGTCCTACGAGCAGTACTTC
14	TRBV7-2	TRBD2	TRBJ2-7	once	CASSWTSGSYEQYF	TGTGCCAGCAGCTGGACTAGCGGATCCTACGAGCAGTACTTC
17	TRBV10-3	TRBD2	TRBJ2-7	once	CAISERLAGAASYEQYF	TGTGCCATCAGTGAGCGCCTAGCGGGAGCCGCCTCCTACGAGCAGTACTTC
15	TRBV7-8	TRBD2	TRBJ2-2	NA	CASSLAPSGGGELFF	TGTGCCAGCAGCTTAGCGCCCTCGGGGGGAGGGGAGCTGTTTTTT
16	TRBV28	TRBD1	TRBJ1-2	NA	CASSLWHRGQGGGYTF	TGTGCCAGCAGTTTATGGCATCGGGGACAGGGCGGTGGCTACACCTTC
15	TRBV6-6	NA	TRBJ1-1	NA	CASSRSLNMNTEAFF	TGTGCCAGCAGCCGTTCCCTCAACATGAACACTGAAGCTTTCTTT
16	TRBV27	NA	TRBJ2-3	NA	CASSPTTSFRTDTQYF	TGTGCCAGCAGCCCTACCACTAGCTTCCGCACAGATACGCAGTATTTT
18	TRBV7-2	TRBD2	TRBJ2-3	NA	CASRPPGGGGSPPDTQYF	TGTGCCAGCAGACCCCCTGGCGGGGGAGGAAGTCCCCCAGATACGCAGTATTTT
16	TRBV11-3	NA	TRBJ1-1	once	CASSLAQGRADTEAFF	TGTGCCAGCAGCTTAGCGCAGGGCAGGGCAGACACTGAAGCTTTCTTT
18	TRBV18	TRBD2	TRBJ2-1	once	CASSRTMTSGRADNEQFF	TGTGCCAGCTCTCGGACGATGACTAGCGGGAGGGCCGACAATGAGCAGTTCTTC
12	TRBV5-1	NA	TRBJ2-1	NA	CASSLPNNEQFF	TGCGCCAGCAGCCTTCCTAACAATGAGCAGTTCTTC
15	TRBV14	NA	TRBJ1-4	NA	CASSQDLGAGEKLFF	TGTGCCAGCAGCCAAGATCTTGGGGCAGGGGAAAAACTGTTTTTT
14	TRBV9	NA	TRBJ1-2	NA	CASSGSTGYEGYTF	TGTGCCAGCAGCGGATCAACAGGGTATGAGGGCTACACCTTC
15	TRBV11-2	NA	TRBJ2-7	NA	CASSVSRDNSYEQYF	TGTGCCAGCAGCGTCTCCCGGGACAACTCCTACGAGCAGTACTTC
14	TRBV6-1	NA	TRBJ2-7	NA	CASSEALNPYEQYF	TGTGCCAGCAGTGAAGCGCTAAATCCCTACGAGCAGTACTTC
13	TRBV28	NA	TRBJ1-3	NA	CASWDTSGNTIYF	TGTGCCAGCTGGGACACCTCTGGAAACACCATATATTTT
13	TRBV5-1	NA	TRBJ2-3	NA	CASSQDWSDTQYF	TGCGCCAGCAGCCAAGACTGGTCAGATACGCAGTATTTT
16	TRBV28	TRBD1	TRBJ1-2	NA	CASSLPGAGGKVGYTF	TGTGCCAGCAGTTTACCGGGCGCAGGGGGCAAGGTTGGCTACACCTTC
12	TRBV19	NA	TRBJ1-5	NA	CASRLTGQPQHF	TGTGCCAGTAGGCTAACAGGGCAGCCCCAGCATTTT